This T cell receptor (beta chain) was sequenced for a study of blood T cell repertoires in COVID-19. Study context: T cells, B-cell-depleted T cells, or PBMCs supplied cDNA or gDNA.

Here immunoSEQ multiplex PCR was the method, and the copy in TCRdb shows in-frame clones only, minus some. Of about 280,000 clones listed, around 88% were seen once; the top ten hold roughly 6.2%. Symptom resolution, clearance, or two negative PCRs marked donors in Cohort 3 as recovered. From germline, CDR1 is LNHDA and CDR2 SQIVND (reference sequence). V was pared by 0 bases and J by 3 bases, with 8 bases between. The length of the CDR3 is 14 residues. This TCR was recovered from a woman between 35 and 50 years old who had recovered from COVID-19. The chain employs TRBV19 and TRBJ1-2; no definite D call. The sample consisted of PBMCs or T cells enriched from blood (not recorded which). The CDR3 nucleotides are TGTGCCAGTAGTATAGATCTGGCCTACTATGGCTACACCTTC. Translated, it gives CASSIDLAYYGYTF. The entire variable domain, with the rest obtained from reference TRBV19 and TRBJ1-2, is as follows: DGGITQSPKYLFRKEGQNVTLSCEQNLNHDAMYWYRQDPGQGLRLIYYSQIVNDFQKGDIAEGYSVSREKKESFPLTVTSAQKNPTAFYLCASSIDLAYYGYTFGSGTRLTVV.